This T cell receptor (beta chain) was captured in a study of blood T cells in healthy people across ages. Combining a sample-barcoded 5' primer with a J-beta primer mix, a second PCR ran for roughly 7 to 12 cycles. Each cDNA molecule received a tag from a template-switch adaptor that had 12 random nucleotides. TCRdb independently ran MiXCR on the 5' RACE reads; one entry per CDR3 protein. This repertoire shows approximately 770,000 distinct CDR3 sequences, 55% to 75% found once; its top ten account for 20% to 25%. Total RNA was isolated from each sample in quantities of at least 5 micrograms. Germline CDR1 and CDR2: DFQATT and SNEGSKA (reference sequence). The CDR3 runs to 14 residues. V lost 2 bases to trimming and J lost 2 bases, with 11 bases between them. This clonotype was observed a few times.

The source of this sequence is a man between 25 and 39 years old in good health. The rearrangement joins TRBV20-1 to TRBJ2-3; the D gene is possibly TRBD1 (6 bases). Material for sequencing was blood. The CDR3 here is CSARPGHITDTQYF. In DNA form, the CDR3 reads TGCAGTGCTAGACCGGGACATATCACAGATACGCAGTATTTT.